The 7 T cell receptor beta chains below all came from one sample that was sequenced in a study of cytotoxic CD8 clonotypes in ibrutinib-treated CLL. Assay: immunoSEQ multiplex PCR; the TCRdb copy retains only in-frame clones and omits some. The table has about 330,000 clones, around 66% seen once. Specimen: PBMCs, collected after 36 months of ibrutinib treatment. Every receptor here comes from a human donor with chronic lymphocytic leukemia.

The chain has TRBV28 and TRBJ1-5, with D unresolved. Deletions cut 4 bases from V and 11 bases from J, with 15 bases between. Germline loops: CDR1 MDHEN, CDR2 SYDVKM. This CDR3 spans 13 amino acids. CDR3 nucleotides: TGTGCCAGCAGTTCCCCATCCCCGACCGCCCAGCATTTT. Translated: CASSSPSPTAQHF. Full variable domain (rest looked up from reference TRBV28 and TRBJ1-5): DVKVTQSSRYLVKRTGEKVFLECVQDMDHENMFWYRQDPGLGLRLIYFSYDVKMKEKGDIPEGYSVSREKKERFSLILESASTNQTSMYLCASSSPSPTAQHFGDGTRLSIL.

Concerning this clone: The same CDR3 is also encoded by other DNA sequences in this sample. The gene calls are TRBV5-1 and TRBJ1-1; a possible D gene is TRBD1 (5 bases). CDR3 size: 13 residues. Deletions cut 1 base from V and 3 bases from J, with 7 bases between. Germline CDR1 reads SGHRS; CDR2 reads YFSETQ. The CDR3 bases are TGCGCCAGCAGCTTGACGGGGGACACTGAAGCTTTCTTT. Residues: CASSLTGDTEAFF.

This clone was picked up a small number of times. CDR3 in DNA: TGTGCCAGTAGCCAACCAGGGGCCCGAGGATCCTACGAGCAGTACTTC. This gives the protein CASSQPGARGSYEQYF. The chain links TRBV19 to TRBJ2-7; TRBD1 is a possible D gene (6 bases). Germline loops: CDR1 LNHDA, CDR2 SQIVND (reference sequence). V was shortened by 6 bases and J by 1 base, with 19 bases between the two germline ends. The CDR3 extends over 16 amino acids.

The J gene is TRBJ1-5, the V gene TRBV27; D is ambiguous. The V gene's germline CDR1 is MNHEY and CDR2 SMNVEV (reference sequence). V lost 6 bases and J 1 base, leaving 13 bases between the germline ends. CDR3 size: 15 residues. The CDR3: CASRVSPTSNQPQHF. The CDR3 nucleotides read TGTGCCAGCAGGGTCAGCCCAACCAGCAATCAGCCCCAGCATTTT.

This clone was recorded only once. The rearrangement links TRBV4-1 to TRBJ2-3; 9 bases align to TRBD1. V lost 0 bases and J lost 4; bases outside the gene matches: 8. Germline V gives CDR1 MGHRA, CDR2 YSYEKL. There are 17 residues in the CDR3. CDR3 protein: CASSQEAGQGISDTQYF. CDR3 in DNA: TGCGCCAGCAGCCAAGAGGCGGGACAGGGTATATCAGATACGCAGTATTTT.

The chain joins TRBV10-3 to TRBJ2-3, with 12 bases that match TRBD2. This CDR3 contains 14 residues. The junction had 2 bases not matched to a gene; V was cut back by 6 bases and J by 4 bases. Germline CDR1 reads ENHRY; CDR2 reads SYGVKD. This chain's CDR3 is CAIRTSGSADTQYF. CDR3 nucleotides: TGTGCCATCAGGACTAGCGGGAGTGCAGATACGCAGTATTTT.

In its sample, this clone was seen once. The gene calls are TRBV11-2 and TRBJ2-5; 11 nucleotides agree with TRBD2. The CDR3 sequence is 19 residues long. Trimming cost V 3 bases and J 3 bases; bases outside gene matches: 15. CDR1 SGHAT and CDR2 FQNNGV come from the germline V gene. CDR3 nucleotide sequence: TGTGCCAGCAGCTTTCGGGACAAGACTAGCGGGGTGAGAAAAGAGACCCAGTACTTC. This translates into CASSFRDKTSGVRKETQYF.